The sequence of this T cell receptor beta chain was determined in a study of blood T cell repertoires in COVID-19. Study-level background: The study drew acute and convalescent COVID-19 samples from the United States, Italy and Spain. T cells, B-cell-depleted T cells, or PBMCs supplied cDNA or gDNA.

The CDR3 extends over 15 amino acids. The V gene end was trimmed by 0 bases and the J gene end by 7 bases; junction bases not matched to a gene: 7. In germline, CDR1 is GTSNPN, CDR2 SVGIG (reference sequence). This clone was detected a few times. This table comes from immunoSEQ multiplex PCR, and its TCRdb copy is limited to in-frame clones, with some not included. The profile shows 140,000 or so clones, approximately 78% of them singletons. The sample consisted of peripheral blood. The genes are TRBV30 and TRBJ2-1, with TRBD2 matching 9 bases. The TCR comes from a woman of 80 years or more with acute or convalescent COVID-19. The CDR3 DNA is TGTGCCTGGAGTGTATTAGCGGGAGTGGGGAATGAGCAGTTCTTC. Translating gives CAWSVLAGVGNEQFF.